The 23 T cell receptor beta chains reported below all come from one sample, sequenced in a study of regulatory T cells in long-lasting Graves disease. Assembly of TCR beta libraries relied on iRepertoire HTBI primers together with Arm-PCR of CDR3 regions. TCRdb redid the calling of the multiplex PCR reads with MiXCR, one entry per CDR3 protein. Among about 660,000 distinct CDR3 sequences listed, about 30% were seen once. Noted time point: persistent/refractory GD, antithyroid drugs over 5 years with positive TRAb. RNA isolated from PBMCs was used to make the TCR library. The input for sequencing was peripheral blood mononuclear cells (PBMCs), taken when the disease was refractory, from a patient treated with antithyroid drugs. The receptor source for this set is a female donor with Graves disease.

This clonotype has only a few counts. This sequence joins TRBV20-1 and TRBJ2-7; a possible D gene is TRBD2 (6 bases). Germline V gene sequence: CDR1 DFQATT, CDR2 SNEGSKA (reference sequence). The V end lost 1 base, the J end lost 5 bases, and 12 bases lay between the germline ends. The CDR3 contains 13 residues. The CDR3 region is CSARVGGIDEQYF. The CDR3 DNA is TGCAGTGCTAGAGTGGGCGGGATAGACGAGCAGTACTTC.

The rearrangement joins TRBV20-1 to TRBJ1-1; 7 positions match TRBD1. The V segment lost 3 bases and the J segment 2 bases; nucleotides outside the gene matches: 3. The CDR3 runs to 13 residues. The germline gives CDR1 DFQATT, CDR2 SNEGSKA (reference sequence). The DNA for the CDR3 is TGCAGTGCTAGTCCAGGGGGTAACACTGAAGCTTTCTTT. Its protein is CSASPGGNTEAFF.

V usage is TRBV6-5 and J usage is TRBJ1-2; no clear D. CDR3 length: 14 residues. Germline values: CDR1 MNHEY, CDR2 SVGAGI. Trimming removed 4 bases from V and 7 bases from J, with 16 bases in between. The DNA of the CDR3 is TGTGCCAGCAGTTCCCCGGCAAATAAGTTTGGCTACACCTTC. The encoded protein is CASSSPANKFGYTF.

The CDR3 nucleotides are TGTGCCAGCAGCCGCCGGGACAGACATTACGAGCAGTACTTC. Protein: CASSRRDRHYEQYF. The V and J genes are TRBV12-3 or TRBV12-4 and TRBJ2-7, with 7 positions matching TRBD1. Trimming at V came to 6 bases and at J to 4 bases, leaving 9 bases not matched to a gene. This CDR3 has 14 amino acids.

The table lists this clonotype with a few counts. This chain uses TRBV20-1 with TRBJ2-5; D is unclear. This CDR3 has 11 residues. Germline V gene lookup returns CDR1 DFQATT and CDR2 SNEGSKA (reference sequence). Trimming stripped 1 base from V and 4 bases from J, with 4 bases between. CDR3 amino acids: CSARGTETQYF. The CDR3 DNA reads TGCAGTGCTAGAGGTACAGAGACCCAGTACTTC.

In its sample, this clonotype was seen a few times. The chain uses TRBV6-5 and TRBJ1-1, with a tentative D call TRBD1 (5 bases). Trimming stripped 4 bases from V and 0 bases from J, with 9 bases between. CDR3 length: 14 amino acids. CDR1 and CDR2 from the germline V gene are MNHEY and SVGAGI. CDR3 DNA: TGTGCCAGCAGTTCGGAGGACATGAACACTGAAGCTTTCTTT. It encodes CASSSEDMNTEAFF.

In its sample, this clonotype was seen a few times. This chain joins TRBV10-3 and TRBJ2-7; 11 positions match TRBD1. Germline loops: CDR1 ENHRY, CDR2 SYGVKD. With V trimmed by 5 bases and J by 3 bases, 3 bases remained unmatched. The CDR3 sequence is 14 residues long. The CDR3 bases are TGTGCCATCAGTCCCGGGACAGGGGGCTACGAGCAGTACTTC. Translating it yields CAISPGTGGYEQYF.

This clonotype was found a few times. This chain connects TRBV7-9 to TRBJ2-2, with 9 nucleotides matching TRBD2. This CDR3 has 16 amino acids. CDR1 and CDR2 from the germline V gene are SEHNR and FQNEAQ (reference sequence). The J segment lost 4 bases and the V segment lost 1 base, leaving 4 bases of the junction unmatched. This CDR3 reads CASSLVTSGATGELFF. The DNA for the CDR3 is TGTGCCAGCAGCTTAGTGACTAGCGGAGCCACCGGGGAGCTGTTTTTT.

The chain is built from TRBV19 and TRBJ1-2, with D possibly TRBD1 on 6 matching bases. The CDR3 spans 14 residues. CDR1 is LNHDA, CDR2 SQIVND, per germline (reference sequence). The V and J ends lost 4 bases and 4 bases respectively, with 13 bases between them. The CDR3 sequence: CASSTRTAIYGYTF. DNA of the CDR3: TGTGCCAGTAGTACCCGGACAGCGATCTATGGCTACACCTTC. The full variable domain, with the rest looked up from reference TRBV19 and TRBJ1-2, is DGGITQSPKYLFRKEGQNVTLSCEQNLNHDAMYWYRQDPGQGLRLIYYSQIVNDFQKGDIAEGYSVSREKKESFPLTVTSAQKNPTAFYLCASSTRTAIYGYTFGSGTRLTVV.

This clonotype was seen ten or more times. The chain employs TRBV11-2 and TRBJ2-5, with TRBD1 identical over 7 bases. Germline values: CDR1 SGHAT, CDR2 FQNNGV. Trimming took 5 bases from V and 0 from J; bases not matched to a gene: 3. The CDR3 is 14 residues long. CDR3 bases: TGTGCCAGCAGCACACAGGGGTACCAAGAGACCCAGTACTTC. It specifies CASSTQGYQETQYF.

The V call is TRBV4-1, the J call TRBJ2-5, with D possibly TRBD2 on 5 matching bases. The germline CDR1 and CDR2 sequences are MGHRA and YSYEKL. This CDR3 is 16 amino acids long. Between the trimmed V and J ends, which lost 1 base and 1 base, there was a span of 13 bases. CDR3 in DNA: TGCGCCAGCAGCCAAGGTGTGACGGGAATCCAAGAGACCCAGTACTTC. Its protein product is CASSQGVTGIQETQYF.

The chain links TRBV6-1 to TRBJ1-2; D not resolved. Deletions cut 8 bases from V and 4 bases from J, with 14 bases between. Germline assignment: CDR1 MNHNS and CDR2 SASEGT. The CDR3 totals 13 residues. CDR3 nucleotides: TGTGCCAGCGTCGCAGACGGCGGCTATGGCTACACCTTC. This codes for CASVADGGYGYTF.

This clonotype was observed a few times. The rearrangement uses TRBV27 and TRBJ1-2; D may be TRBD1 (6 bases). The V and J ends lost 0 bases and 4 bases respectively, with 12 bases between them. The CDR3 has 15 residues. In germline, CDR1 is MNHEY, CDR2 SMNVEV (reference sequence). The CDR3 is CASSLSPGASYGYTF. CDR3 sequence (DNA): TGTGCCAGCAGTTTATCCCCGGGGGCTTCCTATGGCTACACCTTC.

The chain couples TRBV20-1 to TRBJ1-1; 10 bases line up with TRBD1. Germline CDR1 and CDR2: DFQATT and SNEGSKA (reference sequence). The CDR3 spans 14 residues. V lost 0 bases to trimming and J lost 11 bases; unmatched junction nucleotides: 9. CDR3 DNA sequence: TGCAGTGCTAGAGAGCCCGCGACAGGGGGCTTGGCTTTCTTT. As protein: CSAREPATGGLAFF.

This clonotype was seen at least ten times. The chain links TRBV12-3 or TRBV12-4 to TRBJ1-5; D unresolved. The CDR3 totals 13 residues. Trimming shortened V by 6 bases and J by 3 bases, and 9 bases separated the two germline ends. CDR3 DNA: TGTGCCAGCAGGGTAGGGTTCAATCAGCCCCAGCATTTT. The encoded protein is CASRVGFNQPQHF.

The chain has TRBV19 and TRBJ2-7; 9 positions match TRBD2. Germline CDR1 LNHDA, CDR2 SQIVND (reference sequence). This CDR3 contains 14 residues. V lost 8 bases and J lost 0; bases outside the gene matches: 5. The CDR3 here is CASQREVSSYEQYF. For the CDR3, the DNA is TGTGCCAGTCAGCGGGAGGTTAGCTCCTACGAGCAGTACTTC. Drawing the rest from reference TRBV19 and TRBJ2-7, the complete variable domain is DGGITQSPKYLFRKEGQNVTLSCEQNLNHDAMYWYRQDPGQGLRLIYYSQIVNDFQKGDIAEGYSVSREKKESFPLTVTSAQKNPTAFYLCASQREVSSYEQYFGPGTRLTVT.

This clonotype has a count of ten or more. The junction and the germline gene differ at one end; a read error may be behind it. The V and J genes are TRBV20-1 and TRBJ1-5, with unresolved D. CDR1 is DFQATT and CDR2 is SNEGSKA in the germline V gene (reference sequence). The length of the CDR3 is 15 residues. CDR3 amino acids: CSARDIGQPNHPQHF. The CDR3 DNA follows: TGCAGTGCTAGAGATATTGGGCAGCCCAATCATCCCCAGCATTTT.

A few counts support this clonotype. This rearrangement joins TRBV5-1 to TRBJ1-2; perhaps TRBD1 as D (6 bases). V lost 1 base to trimming and J lost 10 bases, with 11 bases between them. This CDR3 spans 12 amino acids. CDR1 is SGHRS, CDR2 YFSETQ, per germline. The CDR3 reads CASSLNRADYTF. As DNA, the CDR3 is TGCGCCAGCAGCTTGAACAGGGCTGACTACACCTTC.

There are a few counts of this clonotype. The V call is TRBV6-2 or TRBV6-3, the J call TRBJ2-7; no clear D. Looked up from germline, CDR1 is MNHEY and CDR2 is SVGEGT. Trimming took 0 bases from V and 6 from J, leaving 15 bases between them. The CDR3 contains 15 residues. The chain's CDR3 is CASSYSIVGQGEQYF. The CDR3 DNA sequence: TGTGCCAGCAGTTACTCGATAGTAGGGCAAGGCGAGCAGTACTTC.

This clonotype came up many times. This rearrangement joins TRBV28 to TRBJ1-4; maybe TRBD1 (6 bases). The germline V gene encodes CDR1 MDHEN and CDR2 SYDVKM. V gave up 8 bases and J gave up 8 bases, with 18 bases separating them. The CDR3 has 14 amino acids. In nucleotides, the CDR3 is TGTGCCAGCGTCTCCCCCGGGGGCAGAGAAAAACTGTTTTTT. Protein sequence: CASVSPGGREKLFF.

This clonotype was detected a few times. V is TRBV19 and J is TRBJ1-1; tentative D call: TRBD1 (6 bases). Germline V gene data show CDR1 as LNHDA and CDR2 as SQIVND (reference sequence). Trimming took off 6 bases at V and 0 bases at J, with 29 bases between the two ends. The CDR3 covers 20 residues. This chain's CDR3 is CASSLYYYTDRYIMNTEAFF. The DNA for the CDR3 is TGTGCCAGTAGCCTTTATTATTATACCGACAGGTACATCATGAACACTGAAGCTTTCTTT.

A single count supports this clonotype. A much larger clone is a single base away; this may be a read error. The chain is built from TRBV2 and TRBJ1-1; no definite D call. CDR3 length: 13 amino acids. Germline V gene sequence: CDR1 SNHLY, CDR2 FYNNEI. The CDR3 loop is CASTRKMNTGAFF. The CDR3 coding sequence is TGTGCCAGCACAAGAAAAATGAACACTGGAGCTTTCTTT. The full variable domain, in which reference TRBV2 and TRBJ1-1 provide the parts outside the CDR3, is EPEVTQTPSHQVTQMGQEVILRCVPISNHLYFYWYRQILGQKVEFLVSFYNNEISEKSEIFDDQFSVERPDGSNFTLKIRSTKLEDSAMYFCASTRKMNTGAFFGQGTRLTVV.

This clonotype showed up just a few times. The chain carries TRBV12-3 or TRBV12-4 and TRBJ2-6; 9 bases match TRBD1. V shed 6 bases, J shed 0 bases, and the junction held 9 bases outside the gene matches. There are 18 residues in the CDR3. For the CDR3, the DNA is TGTGCCAGCAGCACCCGGACAGGGGCCCACTCTGGGGCCAACGTCCTGACTTTC. Translating gives CASSTRTGAHSGANVLTF.